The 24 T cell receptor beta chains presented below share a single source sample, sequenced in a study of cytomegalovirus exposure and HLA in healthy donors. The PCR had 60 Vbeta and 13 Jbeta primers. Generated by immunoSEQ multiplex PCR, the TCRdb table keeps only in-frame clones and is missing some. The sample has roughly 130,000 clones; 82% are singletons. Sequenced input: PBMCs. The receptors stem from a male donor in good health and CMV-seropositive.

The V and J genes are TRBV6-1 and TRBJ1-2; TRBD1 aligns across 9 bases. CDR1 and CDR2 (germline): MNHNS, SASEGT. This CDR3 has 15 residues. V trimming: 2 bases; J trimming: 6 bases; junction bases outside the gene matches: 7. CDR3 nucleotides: TGTGCCAGCAGTGAAAGGGGATGGACAGGGGATGGCTACACCTTC. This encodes CASSERGWTGDGYTF.

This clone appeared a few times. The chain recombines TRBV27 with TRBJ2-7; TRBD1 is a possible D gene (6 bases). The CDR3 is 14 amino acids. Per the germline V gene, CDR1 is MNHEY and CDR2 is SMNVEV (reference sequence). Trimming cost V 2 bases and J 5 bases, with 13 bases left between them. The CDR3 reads CASSLGGAIHEQYF. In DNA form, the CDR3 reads TGTGCCAGCAGTTTAGGGGGCGCCATCCACGAGCAGTACTTC.

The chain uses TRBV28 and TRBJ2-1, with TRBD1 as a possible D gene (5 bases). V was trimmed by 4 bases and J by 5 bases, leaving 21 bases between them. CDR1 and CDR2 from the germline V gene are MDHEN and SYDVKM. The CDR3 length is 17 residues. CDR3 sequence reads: CASSSLGAPLKDNEQFF. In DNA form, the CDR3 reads TGTGCCAGCAGTTCCCTAGGGGCGCCACTGAAGGACAATGAGCAGTTCTTC.

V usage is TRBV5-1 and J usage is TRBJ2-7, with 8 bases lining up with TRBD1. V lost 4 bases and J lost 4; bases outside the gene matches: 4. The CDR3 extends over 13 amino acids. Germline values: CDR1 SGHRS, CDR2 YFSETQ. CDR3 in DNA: TGCGCCAGCAGCGCGGACAGGGCTTACGAGCAGTACTTC. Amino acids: CASSADRAYEQYF.

CDR3 sequence reads: CASSTGLLETQYF. For the CDR3, the DNA is TGTGCCAGTAGTACAGGACTCCTAGAGACCCAGTACTTC. The chain combines TRBV19 with TRBJ2-5; D possibly corresponds to TRBD2 (5 bases). The germline gives CDR1 LNHDA, CDR2 SQIVND (reference sequence). The CDR3 consists of 13 residues. Trimming took 4 bases from V and 4 from J, leaving 10 bases between them.

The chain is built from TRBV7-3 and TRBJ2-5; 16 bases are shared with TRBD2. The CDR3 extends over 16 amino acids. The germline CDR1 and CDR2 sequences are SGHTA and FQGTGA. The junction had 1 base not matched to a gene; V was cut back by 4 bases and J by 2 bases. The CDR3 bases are TGTGCCAGCAGCTCGGGACTAGCGGGAGGGCAAGAGACCCAGTACTTC. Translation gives CASSSGLAGGQETQYF. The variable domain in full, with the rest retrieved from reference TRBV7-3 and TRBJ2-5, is GAGVSQTPSNKVTEKGKYVELRCDPISGHTALYWYRQSLGQGPEFLIYFQGTGAADDSGLPNDRFFAVRPEGSVSTLKIQRTERGDSAVYLCASSSGLAGGQETQYFGPGTRLLVL.

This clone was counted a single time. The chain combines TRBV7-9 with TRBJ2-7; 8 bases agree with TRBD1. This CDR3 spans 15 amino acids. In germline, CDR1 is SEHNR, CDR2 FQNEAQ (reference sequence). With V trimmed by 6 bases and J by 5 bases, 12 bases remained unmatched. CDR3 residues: CASRPSGQGQNEQYF. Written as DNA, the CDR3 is TGTGCCAGCAGACCCTCTGGACAGGGTCAGAACGAGCAGTACTTC.

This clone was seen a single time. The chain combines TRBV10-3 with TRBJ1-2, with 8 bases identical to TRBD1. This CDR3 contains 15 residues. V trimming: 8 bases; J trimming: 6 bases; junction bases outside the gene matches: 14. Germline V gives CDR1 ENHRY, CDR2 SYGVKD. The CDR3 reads CAIVGGQGVSDGYTF. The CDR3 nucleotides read TGTGCCATCGTGGGAGGACAGGGAGTGTCAGATGGCTACACCTTC.

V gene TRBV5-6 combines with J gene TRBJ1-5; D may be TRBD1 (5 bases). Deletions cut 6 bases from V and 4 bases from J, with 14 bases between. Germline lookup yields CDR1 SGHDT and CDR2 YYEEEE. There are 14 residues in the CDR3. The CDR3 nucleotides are TGTGCCAGCACCACGGGGGTAGGGAATCAGCCCCAGCATTTT. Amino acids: CASTTGVGNQPQHF. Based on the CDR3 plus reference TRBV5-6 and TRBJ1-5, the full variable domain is DAGVTQSPTHLIKTRGQQVTLRCSPKSGHDTVSWYQQALGQGPQFIFQYYEEEERQRGNFPDRFSGHQFPNYSSELNVNALLLGDSALYLCASTTGVGNQPQHFGDGTRLSIL.

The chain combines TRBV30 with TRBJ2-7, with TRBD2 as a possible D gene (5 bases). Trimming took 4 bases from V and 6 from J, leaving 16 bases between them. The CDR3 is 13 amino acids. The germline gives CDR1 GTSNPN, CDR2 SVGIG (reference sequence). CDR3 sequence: CAWNRDLGGEQYF. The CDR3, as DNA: TGTGCCTGGAACCGGGATTTAGGAGGCGAGCAGTACTTC. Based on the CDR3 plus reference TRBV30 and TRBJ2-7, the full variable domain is SQTIHQWPATLVQPVGSPLSLECTVEGTSNPNLYWYRQAAGRGLQLLFYSVGIGQISSEVPQNLSASRPQDRQFILSSKKLLLSDSGFYLCAWNRDLGGEQYFGPGTRLTVT.

This CDR3 reads CSVVTVAGSNTGELFF. The CDR3 DNA follows: TGCAGCGTTGTGACCGTCGCGGGGTCGAACACCGGGGAGCTGTTTTTT. The rearrangement joins TRBV29-1 to TRBJ2-2; D is possibly TRBD2 (6 bases). V lost 4 bases to trimming and J lost 0 bases, with 15 bases between them. Per the germline V gene, CDR1 is SQVTM and CDR2 is ANQGSEA. The CDR3 loop spans 16 amino acids.

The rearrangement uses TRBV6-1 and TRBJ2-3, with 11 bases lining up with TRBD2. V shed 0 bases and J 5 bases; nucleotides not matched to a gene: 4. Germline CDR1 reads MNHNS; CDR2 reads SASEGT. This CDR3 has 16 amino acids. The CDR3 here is CASSEAGGTSGDTQYF. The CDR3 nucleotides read TGTGCCAGCAGTGAAGCAGGCGGGACTAGCGGAGATACGCAGTATTTT.

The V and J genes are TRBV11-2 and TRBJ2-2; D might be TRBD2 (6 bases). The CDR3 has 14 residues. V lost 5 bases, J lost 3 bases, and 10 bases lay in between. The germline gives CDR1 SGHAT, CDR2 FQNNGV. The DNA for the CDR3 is TGTGCCAGCAGCCCCGGGGGATACACCGGGGAGCTGTTTTTT. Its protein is CASSPGGYTGELFF.

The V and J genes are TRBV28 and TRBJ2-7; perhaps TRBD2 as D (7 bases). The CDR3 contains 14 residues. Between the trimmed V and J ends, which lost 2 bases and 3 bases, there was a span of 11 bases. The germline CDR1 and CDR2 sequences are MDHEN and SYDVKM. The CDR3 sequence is CASSLRGGVYEQYF. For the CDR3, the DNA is TGTGCCAGCAGTTTAAGGGGGGGGGTCTACGAGCAGTACTTC.

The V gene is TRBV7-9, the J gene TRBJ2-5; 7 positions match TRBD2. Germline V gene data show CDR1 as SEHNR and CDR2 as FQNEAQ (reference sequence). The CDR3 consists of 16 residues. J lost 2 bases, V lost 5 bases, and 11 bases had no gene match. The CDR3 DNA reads TGTGCCAGCAGCAAACTCCACGGACTAGGACAAGAGACCCAGTACTTC. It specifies CASSKLHGLGQETQYF.

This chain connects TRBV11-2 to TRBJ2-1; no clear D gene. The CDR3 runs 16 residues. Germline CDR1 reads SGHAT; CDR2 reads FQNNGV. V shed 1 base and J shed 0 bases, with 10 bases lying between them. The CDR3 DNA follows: TGTGCCAGCAGCTTAGTGGCCACCAGCTCCTACAATGAGCAGTTCTTC. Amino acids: CASSLVATSSYNEQFF.

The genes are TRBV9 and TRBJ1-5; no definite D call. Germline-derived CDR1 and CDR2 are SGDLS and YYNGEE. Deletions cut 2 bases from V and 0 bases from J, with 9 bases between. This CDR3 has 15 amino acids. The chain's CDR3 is CASSVGGYSNQPQHF. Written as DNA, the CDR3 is TGTGCCAGCAGCGTCGGCGGTTATAGCAATCAGCCCCAGCATTTT.

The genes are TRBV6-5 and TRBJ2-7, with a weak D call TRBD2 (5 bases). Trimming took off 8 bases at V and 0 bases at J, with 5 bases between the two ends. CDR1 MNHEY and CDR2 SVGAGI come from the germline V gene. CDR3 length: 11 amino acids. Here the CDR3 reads CASGSSYEQYF. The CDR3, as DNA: TGTGCCAGCGGGAGCTCCTACGAGCAGTACTTC.

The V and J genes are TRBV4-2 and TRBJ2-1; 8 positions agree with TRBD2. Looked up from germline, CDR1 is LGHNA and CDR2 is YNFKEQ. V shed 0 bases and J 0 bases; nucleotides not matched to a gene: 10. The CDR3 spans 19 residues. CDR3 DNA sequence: TGTGCCAGCAGCCAAGATCGAGGAGCGGGAGAGGGCTCCTACAATGAGCAGTTCTTC. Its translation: CASSQDRGAGEGSYNEQFF.

CDR3 amino acids: CAWSVHQEGGGYTF. Here the CDR3 DNA reads TGTGCCTGGAGTGTTCACCAGGAAGGGGGTGGCTACACCTTC. This chain joins TRBV30 and TRBJ1-2, with D tentatively TRBD1 (6 bases). Germline V gene lookup returns CDR1 GTSNPN and CDR2 SVGIG (reference sequence). The V and J ends lost 0 bases and 7 bases respectively, with 15 bases between them. CDR3 size: 14 residues.

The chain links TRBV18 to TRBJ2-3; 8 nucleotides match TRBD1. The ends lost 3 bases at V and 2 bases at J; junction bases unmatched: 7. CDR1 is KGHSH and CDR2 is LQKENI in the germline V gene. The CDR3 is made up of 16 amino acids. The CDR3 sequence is CASSPVDRGITDTQYF. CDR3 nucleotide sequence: TGTGCCAGCTCACCTGTCGACAGGGGTATCACAGATACGCAGTATTTT.

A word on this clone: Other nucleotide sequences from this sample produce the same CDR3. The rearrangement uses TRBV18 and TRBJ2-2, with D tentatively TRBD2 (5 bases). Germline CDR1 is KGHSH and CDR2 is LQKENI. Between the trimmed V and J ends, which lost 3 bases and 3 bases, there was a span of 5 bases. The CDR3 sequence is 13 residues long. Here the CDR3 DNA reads TGTGCCAGCTCACCGAGGGACACCGGGGAGCTGTTTTTT. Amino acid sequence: CASSPRDTGELFF.

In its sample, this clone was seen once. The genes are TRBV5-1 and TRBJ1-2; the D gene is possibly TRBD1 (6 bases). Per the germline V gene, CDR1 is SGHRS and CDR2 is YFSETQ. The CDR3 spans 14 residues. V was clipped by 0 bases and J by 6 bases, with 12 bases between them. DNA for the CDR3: TGCGCCAGCAGCTTGGACAGGGCTGGCGATGGCTACACCTTC. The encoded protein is CASSLDRAGDGYTF. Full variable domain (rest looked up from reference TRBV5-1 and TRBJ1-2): KAGVTQTPRYLIKTRGQQVTLSCSPISGHRSVSWYQQTPGQGLQFLFEYFSETQRNKGNFPGRFSGRQFSNSRSEMNVSTLELGDSALYLCASSLDRAGDGYTFGSGTRLTVV.

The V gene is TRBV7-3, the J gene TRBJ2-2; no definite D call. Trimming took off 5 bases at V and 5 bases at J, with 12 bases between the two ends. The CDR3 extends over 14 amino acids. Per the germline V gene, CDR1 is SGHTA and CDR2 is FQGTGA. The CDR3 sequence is CASSPGGVTGELFF. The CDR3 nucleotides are TGTGCCAGCAGCCCCGGCGGTGTGACCGGGGAGCTGTTTTTT.